Each of the 24 T cell receptor beta chains below was sequenced from the same sample in a study of tumor-infiltrating lymphocytes in primary liver carcinoma. With approximately 470 ng total RNA as template and a constant-region primer, TCR beta cDNA was made. For TCR beta, libraries were produced by three nested multiplex PCR rounds using slightly modified ARM-PCR. Researchers ran the first two PCR rounds for roughly 11 cycles each with TRBV1-TRBV30 forward primers and a C-beta reverse primer. TCRdb itself ran the multiplex PCR reads through MiXCR, one entry per CDR3 protein. The sample has tens of thousands of distinct CDR3 sequences, approximately 72% seen once. Unsorted bulk tissue of about 19-31 mg yielded co-extracted RNA and DNA. Sequenced material: liver tumor tissue from sampling region 1. Described subset: tumor region T1, superior pole. These receptors came from a man in his forties or fifties with primary liver carcinoma and hepatitis B virus infection.

This clonotype was seen a single time. A junction end diverges from the germline sequence, so it may reflect a read error. V is TRBV29-1 and J is TRBJ1-1; D is perhaps TRBD1 (5 bases). This CDR3 has 13 amino acids. The germline gives CDR1 SQVTM, CDR2 ANQGSEA. The DNA for the CDR3 is TGCAGCGTTGTGCACAGTTCGGACACTGAGGCTTTCTTT. Translating it yields CSVVHSSDTEAFF.

About this clonotype itself: A junction boundary mismatches the germline segment, possibly from a read error. V and J are TRBV4-1 and TRBJ2-7; D is possibly TRBD1 or TRBD2 (7 bases each). In germline, CDR1 is MGHRA, CDR2 YSYEKL. This CDR3 has 15 residues. The CDR3 sequence is CAWSPRGGGSYEQYF. The DNA of the CDR3 is TGCGCCTGGAGCCCTCGGGGAGGGGGCTCCTACGAGCAGTATTTC.

Note on this clonotype: In this CDR3 the conserved last residue, phenylalanine or tryptophan, is missing, so a read error is likely. The chain is built from TRBV11-2 and TRBJ2-5, with no clear D. The CDR3 contains 16 residues. In germline, CDR1 is SGHAT, CDR2 FQNNGV. Trimming left V 6 bases short and J 0 bases short, with 17 bases between. This CDR3 reads CASRFRDSAHQETQYL. The CDR3 bases are TGTGCCAGCAGATTCCGAGACTCGGCCCACCAAGAGACCCAGTACCTC.

This sequence joins TRBV11-2 and TRBJ2-3; 7 bases line up with TRBD1. The length of the CDR3 is 15 residues. Germline V gene lookup returns CDR1 SGHAT and CDR2 FQNNGV. The ends lost 6 bases at V and 2 bases at J; junction bases unmatched: 8. In DNA, the CDR3 is TGTGCCAGCAGACTACCGGGACAGTTCACAGATACGCAGTATTTT. Translated: CASRLPGQFTDTQYF.

About this clonotype itself: Lacking the conserved final phenylalanine or tryptophan, this CDR3 likely reflects a read error. The CDR3, as DNA: TGTGTCAGCAGTTGGCAGGACAGGGGCAATGAGCAGTTCACC. Translated, it gives CVSSWQDRGNEQFT. This chain joins TRBV6-5 and TRBJ2-1, with 9 bases matching TRBD1. The CDR3 consists of 14 residues. Germline values: CDR1 MNHEY, CDR2 SVGAGI.

The sample holds a few counts of this clonotype. One base away lies a much larger clone, so this may be a sequencing read error. The chain uses TRBV29-1 and TRBJ1-2; a weak D match, TRBD1 (5 bases). Germline V gives CDR1 SQVTM, CDR2 ANQGSEA. This CDR3 is 13 amino acids long. CDR3 bases: TGCAGCGTTGGGTTAGACAGCGACTATGACTACACCTTC. Its protein product is CSVGLDSDYDYTF.

A note on this clonotype: At one of its ends the junction is not consistent with the germline gene, which may arise from a read error. This sequence joins TRBV12-3 or TRBV12-4 and TRBJ2-7; perhaps TRBD2 as D (6 bases). This CDR3 region has 15 residues. Here the CDR3 reads CASRPRRGRNYEQYF. The CDR3 region has the DNA TGTGCCAGCAGGCCACGAAGAGGGAGGAACTACGAGCAATACTTC.

This clonotype was seen a single time. Mismatch with germline at one junction end may stem from a read error. CDR3 loop: CASSFNPGGEQNF. The CDR3 nucleotides are TGTGCCAGCAGCTTTAATCCAGGGGGCGAGCAGAACTTC. The chain uses TRBV5-5 and TRBJ2-7; 8 positions match TRBD1. Looked up from germline, CDR1 is SGHKS and CDR2 is YYEKEE (reference sequence). The CDR3 is 13 amino acids.

This clonotype came up a few times. This chain joins TRBV6-1 and TRBJ2-7, with D unresolved. CDR3 size: 13 residues. CDR1 is MNHNS and CDR2 is SASEGT in the germline V gene. Trimming took 9 bases from V and 1 from J, leaving 13 bases between them. CDR3: CASNEEPSYEQYF. In nucleotides, the CDR3 is TGTGCCAGTAATGAAGAGCCATCCTACGAGCAGTACTTC.

A word on this clonotype: One end of the junction does not line up with germline, which may come from a read error. The V and J genes are TRBV12-3 or TRBV12-4 and TRBJ1-6; 7 positions match TRBD1. CDR3 length: 15 amino acids. CDR3 DNA sequence: TGTGCCAGCAGTTTCACGACAGGGCGTTATTCACACCTCCACTTT. Translated, it gives CASSFTTGRYSHLHF.

A word on this clonotype: The junction departs from germline at one end; a sequencing error may be responsible. The rearrangement uses TRBV10-2 and TRBJ2-2; D is tentatively TRBD1 or TRBD2 (6 bases each). The CDR3 has 17 amino acids. In germline, CDR1 is WSHSY, CDR2 SAAADI. DNA for the CDR3: TGCGCCAGCAGTGAAATCCCAGGAGGGGGGAACGCCGGGGAGCTGTTTTTT. This gives the protein CASSEIPGGGNAGELFF.

Points on this clonotype: A much bigger clone sits one base away, suggesting this may be a read error. The conserved phenylalanine or tryptophan is not found at the CDR3 terminus, so this likely reflects a read error. This chain uses TRBV28 with TRBJ2-7; D is perhaps TRBD1 or TRBD2 (5 bases each). Trimming left V 2 bases short and J 4 bases short, with 9 bases between. CDR3 size: 13 residues. The germline V gene has CDR1 MDHEN and CDR2 SYDVKM. The CDR3 loop reads CASSLGTQYEQYI. As DNA, the CDR3 is TGTGCCAGCAGTTTAGGGACCCAATACGAGCAGTACATC.

J is TRBJ2-7 and V is TRBV10-1; TRBD1 agrees at 9 bases. With 6 bases clipped from V and 9 bases from J, the junction kept 15 bases outside the gene matches. The CDR3 spans 15 residues. CDR1 is WNHNN and CDR2 is SYGVQD in the germline V gene (reference sequence). The CDR3 loop is CASSEAGTGLDGQYF. The CDR3 nucleotides read TGCGCCAGCAGCGAGGCCGGGACAGGGTTGGACGGGCAGTACTTC.

This clonotype was seen ten or more times. V and J are TRBV6-1 and TRBJ1-1; 9 nucleotides align to TRBD1. The trim removed 4 bases at V and 11 bases at J, leaving 11 bases unmatched. The CDR3 consists of 14 residues. CDR1 and CDR2 from the germline V gene are MNHNS and SASEGT. CDR3 in DNA: TGTGCCAGCAGTGCACTCCCGGGACAGGGATGGGCTTTCTTT. This gives the protein CASSALPGQGWAFF.

About this clonotype itself: This may arise from a read error, as a much more abundant clone is one base away. The CDR3 coding sequence is TGTGCCTGGAGTCAAGCCGGGACCAGGACCGGGGAGCTGTTTTTT. It specifies CAWSQAGTRTGELFF. V is TRBV30 and J is TRBJ2-2, with D possibly being TRBD1 or TRBD2 (5 bases each). CDR1 and CDR2 from the germline V gene are GTSNPN and SVGIG (reference sequence). V gave up 2 bases and J gave up 5 bases, with 15 bases separating them. This CDR3 comprises 15 residues.

This clonotype occurred a few times. One base away lies a much larger clone, so this may be a sequencing read error. The chain carries TRBV6-6 and TRBJ2-2, with 8 bases fitting TRBD2. Per the germline V gene, CDR1 is MNHNY and CDR2 is SVGAGI (reference sequence). J lost 7 bases, V lost 0 bases, and 10 bases had no gene match. This CDR3 spans 17 amino acids. The CDR3 nucleotides are TGTGCCAGCAGTTACTCGAGGCTAGCGGGCGACATCGGGGAGCTGTTTTTT. Protein: CASSYSRLAGDIGELFF.

The chain links TRBV6-2 or TRBV6-3 to TRBJ2-1; TRBD1 matches at 9 bases. V lost 2 bases, J lost 15 bases, and 8 bases stayed unmatched. The germline gives CDR1 MNHEY, CDR2 SVGEGT. The CDR3 totals 13 residues. CDR3 nucleotide sequence: TGTGCCAGCAGTTACACCTCCGGGACAGGGTGGTTCTTC. This codes for CASSYTSGTGWFF.

A note on this clonotype: In this CDR3 the conserved last residue, phenylalanine or tryptophan, is missing, so a read error is likely. The chain has TRBV11-1 and TRBJ2-3; 7 bases fit TRBD1. CDR3 length equals 15 residues. Germline loops: CDR1 SGHAT, CDR2 FQDESV (reference sequence). The CDR3, as DNA: TGTGCCAGCACCTTAGGAAGGGGGCACGTGGATACGCAGTATCTT. This encodes CASTLGRGHVDTQYL.

The table lists this clonotype with many counts. The chain employs TRBV4-1 and TRBJ2-3; D may be TRBD1 or TRBD2 (5 bases each). This CDR3 spans 13 amino acids. V gave up 3 bases and J gave up 6 bases, with 10 bases separating them. CDR1 is MGHRA and CDR2 is YSYEKL in the germline V gene. The CDR3 loop is CASSQGTLDTQYF. The CDR3 nucleotides are TGCGCCAGCAGCCAGGGGACCCTCGATACGCAGTATTTT.

This clonotype was detected only a few times. The final CDR3 position lacks the conserved phenylalanine or tryptophan, pointing to a likely read error. V usage is TRBV25-1 and J usage is TRBJ2-5, with 12 bases matching TRBD1. Germline V gene data show CDR1 as MGHDK and CDR2 as SYGVNS. This CDR3 is 17 amino acids long. The ends lost 5 bases at V and 4 bases at J; junction bases unmatched: 11. The chain's CDR3 is CASSQALGTGGAETQYL. The CDR3, as DNA: TGTGCCAGCAGTCAAGCCCTCGGGACAGGGGGCGCAGAGACCCAGTACCTC.

The J gene is TRBJ2-1, the V gene TRBV19; D gene unclear. Germline CDR1 is LNHDA and CDR2 is SQIVND (reference sequence). The CDR3 consists of 13 residues. The V end lost 5 bases, the J end lost 7 bases, and 12 bases lay between the germline ends. This chain's CDR3 is CASSQTALNEQFF. CDR3 in DNA: TGTGCCAGTAGTCAGACTGCCCTAAATGAGCAGTTCTTC.

With respect to this clonotype: Likely a read error: the CDR3 ends without its conserved phenylalanine or tryptophan. This CDR3 reads CTSSAGSIEAFC. The CDR3 coding sequence is TGTACCAGCAGCGCAGGGAGCATTGAAGCTTTCTGT. V and J are TRBV12-3 or TRBV12-4 and TRBJ1-1; D possibly corresponds to TRBD1 (5 bases). The CDR3 has 12 amino acids.

About this clonotype itself: At one of its ends the junction is not consistent with the germline gene, which may arise from a read error. V gene TRBV6-5 combines with J gene TRBJ2-7; D might be TRBD2 (6 bases). This CDR3 has 14 residues. Germline values: CDR1 MNHEY, CDR2 SVGAGI. The CDR3 nucleotides are TGTGCCTCCAGGCCGGAGGGGCTAGCCTACAAGCAGTATTTC. Its translation is CASRPEGLAYKQYF.

The chain couples TRBV29-1 to TRBJ1-4; a possible D gene is TRBD1 (6 bases). Trimming removed 4 bases at V and 5 bases at J, with 11 bases between. The CDR3 has 13 amino acids. Germline CDR1 is SQVTM and CDR2 is ANQGSEA. The CDR3 spells CSVVGGRNEKLFF. The CDR3 DNA sequence: TGCAGCGTTGTAGGGGGAAGGAATGAAAAACTGTTTTTT.